Below, one TCR beta chain is given with its context. Some clones are missing from TCRdb's copy, which holds only in-frame ones; the method was immunoSEQ multiplex PCR. The sample holds roughly 180,000 clones, more than 85% seen once. The sample originates from a study of control samples from healthy donors and cancer patients. The source material was blood. The TCR was taken from a woman between 40 and 50 years old in good health.

The CDR3 is CASGSGLGFSGNTIYF. CDR3 bases: TGTGCTAGTGGTTCGGGTCTGGGCTTTTCTGGAAACACCATATATTTT. This sequence joins TRBV12-5 and TRBJ1-3; no definite D call. The germline CDR1 and CDR2 sequences are LGHNT and FRNRAP. The CDR3 extends over 16 amino acids. V was cut by 4 bases and J by 1 base, with 14 bases left in between.